Listed here is a single T cell receptor (beta chain). Its antigen is unknown. These data come from a study of cytomegalovirus exposure and HLA in healthy donors. The PCR had 60 Vbeta and 13 Jbeta primers. The method was immunoSEQ multiplex PCR; TCRdb's version includes in-frame clones alone and lacks a portion of them. The profile shows 110,000 to 150,000 clones, over 80% of them singletons. The study's findings and limits: By a later analysis, the bulk of CMV-associated TCR beta chains appeared HLA-restricted. Reported findings show TCR beta sequences accurately forecast HLA-A and HLA-B alleles in most subjects.

This clonotype was obtained from a male donor in good health and CMV-seronegative. The sequenced material came from PBMCs.

CDR3 region: CASRGQGEKLFF. CDR3 sequence (DNA): TGTGCCAGCCGGGGACAGGGAGAAAAACTGTTTTTT. The V and J genes are TRBV6-5 and TRBJ1-4; the match to TRBD1 covers 9 bases. From germline, CDR1 is MNHEY and CDR2 SVGAGI. CDR3 length: 12 amino acids. With 8 bases clipped from V and 8 bases from J, the junction kept 3 bases outside the gene matches.